The 14 T cell receptor beta chains presented below share a single source sample, sequenced in a study of T cell repertoires in cytomegalovirus infection (dated by TCRdb to about 2019). Sequenced on an Illumina HiSeq 1500. TCRdb itself trimmed the public reads at Q25 with fastp, ran MiXCR and retained productive beta chains. For every CDR3 protein sequence, its rows merge into one entry that carries the most common genes and DNA. This sample gives some 800,000 distinct CDR3 sequences in total; 32% of them show up just once. Around 11% of the sample is taken by the ten largest. The sample's treatment or condition label, in plain terms: in vitro stimulation with specific CMV peptide epitopes to enrich CMV-specific T cells. Their specific antigens are unknown. The input for sequencing was cultured CD8+ T cells from PBMCs, taken from culture after CMV antigen stimulation. The receptors come from a human donor in good health (CMV status not recorded). Some clones in this sample may be carry-over from other donors' samples.

The chain employs TRBV7-6 and TRBJ2-2, with D uncertain. The V and J ends lost 7 bases and 1 base respectively, with 13 bases between them. Germline V CDR1 and CDR2: SGHVS, FNYEAQ. The CDR3 totals 15 residues. DNA of the CDR3: TGTGCCAGCACCTGGGAAGGCATGAACACCGGGGAGCTGTTTTTT. Residues: CASTWEGMNTGELFF.

This clonotype has at least ten counts. The chain links TRBV29-1 to TRBJ2-3; TRBD1 might be the D (5 bases). Looked up from germline, CDR1 is SQVTM and CDR2 is ANQGSEA. This CDR3 is built from 16 residues. Trimming shortened V by 3 bases and J by 2 bases, and 18 bases separated the two germline ends. The CDR3 sequence: CSVDADRHVLTDTQYF. CDR3 bases: TGCAGCGTTGACGCCGACAGACACGTCCTCACAGATACGCAGTATTTT.

Worth noting for this clonotype: Given the absence of the conserved phenylalanine or tryptophan at the CDR3 end, a read error is likely. The CDR3 DNA reads as TGTGCCAGCAGCTACCCGAGGGGGCGGGAGACCCAGTACGTC. Translated, it gives CASSYPRGRETQYV. The gene calls are TRBV7-6 and TRBJ2-5, with 7 bases lining up with TRBD1. Trimming cost V 4 bases and J 5 bases; bases outside gene matches: 7. CDR1 is SGHVS, CDR2 FNYEAQ, per germline. The CDR3 is made up of 14 amino acids.

The chain joins TRBV6-6 to TRBJ2-3, with D maybe TRBD2 (5 bases). The length of the CDR3 is 15 residues. Germline CDR1 is MNHNY and CDR2 is SVGAGI (reference sequence). The DNA for the CDR3 is TGTGCGAGTGGTGTTGAAGGGAGTAGCACAGATACGCAGTATTTT. As protein: CASGVEGSSTDTQYF.

The genes are TRBV5-6 and TRBJ2-5; 7 bases align to TRBD1. Trimming removed 1 base from V and 1 base from J; junction bases left unmatched: 10. Germline CDR1 reads SGHDT; CDR2 reads YYEEEE. CDR3 length: 17 amino acids. The chain's CDR3 is CASSLIFAGTVQETQYF. Here the CDR3 DNA reads TGTGCCAGCAGCTTGATCTTTGCCGGGACAGTCCAAGAGACCCAGTACTTC.

This clonotype has a handful of counts. This rearrangement joins TRBV15 to TRBJ2-1, with a possible D match to TRBD2 (5 bases). Deletions cut 0 bases from V and 5 bases from J, with 11 bases between. The germline gives CDR1 LNHNV, CDR2 YYDKDF (reference sequence). The CDR3 has 15 residues. The CDR3: CATSRDDYPNNEQFF. As DNA, the CDR3 is TGTGCCACCAGCAGAGATGACTACCCGAACAATGAGCAGTTCTTC.

Only one count was recorded for this clonotype. One end of the junction is discordant with germline, which a read error may explain. The chain recombines TRBV7-3 with TRBJ2-2; TRBD1 matches 7 bases. CDR3 size: 15 residues. Germline CDR1 reads SGHTA; CDR2 reads FQGTGA. CDR3 coding DNA: TGTGCCAGCAGCGGGACAGTCCTGAACACCGAGGAGCTGTTTTTT. The encoded protein is CASSGTVLNTEELFF.

This chain connects TRBV7-6 to TRBJ2-3, with 7 bases aligning to TRBD1. The V gene end was trimmed by 3 bases and the J gene end by 5 bases; junction bases not matched to a gene: 8. The length of the CDR3 is 15 residues. From germline, CDR1 is SGHVS and CDR2 FNYEAQ. CDR3 sequence (DNA): TGTGCCAGCAGCTTTAGCGAGGGGGCCGTAGATACGCAGTATTTT. Translation: CASSFSEGAVDTQYF.

This clonotype was seen more than once but under ten times. J is TRBJ2-4 and V is TRBV27; 11 positions match TRBD2. The J segment lost 0 bases and the V segment lost 4 bases, leaving 8 bases of the junction unmatched. The germline V gene encodes CDR1 MNHEY and CDR2 SMNVEV (reference sequence). There are 18 residues in the CDR3. Here the CDR3 DNA reads TGTGCCAGCAGTTCACTAGCGGGGGTTATCCTAGCCAAAAACATTCAGTACTTC. Translated: CASSSLAGVILAKNIQYF.

The V and J genes are TRBV20-1 and TRBJ2-7, with D perhaps assigned TRBD1 or TRBD2 (5 bases each). The CDR3 loop spans 13 amino acids. Germline V gives CDR1 DFQATT, CDR2 SNEGSKA (reference sequence). Trimming left V 1 base short and J 4 bases short, with 11 bases between. The chain's CDR3 is CSARGQGDYEQYV. The CDR3 nucleotides read TGCAGTGCTAGAGGGCAGGGAGATTACGAGCAGTACGTC.

CDR3 region: CASSTLPNPGYTF. The CDR3 DNA sequence: TGTGCCAGCAGCACCCTACCGAACCCGGGCTACACCTTC. This sequence joins TRBV7-2 and TRBJ1-2; D remains unclear. V lost 5 bases, J lost 8 bases, and 15 bases lay in between. CDR1 SGHTA and CDR2 FQGNSA come from the germline V gene. This CDR3 comprises 13 residues. Full variable domain (missing parts from reference TRBV7-2 and TRBJ1-2): GAGVSQSPSNKVTEKGKDVELRCDPISGHTALYWYRQSLGQGLEFLIYFQGNSAPDKSGLPSDRFSAERTGGSVSTLTIQRTQQEDSAVYLCASSTLPNPGYTFGSGTRLTVV.

The gene calls are TRBV27 and TRBJ1-1, with TRBD1 matching over 11 bases. The CDR3 spans 17 residues. CDR1 is MNHEY, CDR2 SMNVEV, per germline (reference sequence). The V segment lost 4 bases and the J segment 6 bases; nucleotides outside the gene matches: 13. CDR3 DNA: TGTGCCAGCAGTTCGCGGACAGGGGGCGCAGGGGAGGCTGAAGCTTTCTTT. Protein sequence: CASSSRTGGAGEAEAFF.

Only a few counts were recorded for this clonotype. The J gene is TRBJ2-7, the V gene TRBV7-6; no clear D. In germline, CDR1 is SGHVS, CDR2 FNYEAQ. The length of the CDR3 is 16 residues. V was cut by 1 base and J by 5 bases, with 18 bases left in between. The CDR3 here is CASSLGPPPLSDEQYF. Written as DNA, the CDR3 is TGTGCCAGCAGCTTAGGTCCACCACCCCTCTCTGACGAGCAGTACTTC.

The chain has TRBV12-5 and TRBJ2-1, with D perhaps TRBD1 (6 bases). The V gene's germline CDR1 is LGHNT and CDR2 FRNRAP. The CDR3 is 13 amino acids. Trimming left V 1 base short and J 8 bases short, with 9 bases between. CDR3 loop: CASGLAHRDEQFF. CDR3 sequence (DNA): TGTGCTAGTGGTTTGGCCCACAGGGATGAGCAGTTCTTC.